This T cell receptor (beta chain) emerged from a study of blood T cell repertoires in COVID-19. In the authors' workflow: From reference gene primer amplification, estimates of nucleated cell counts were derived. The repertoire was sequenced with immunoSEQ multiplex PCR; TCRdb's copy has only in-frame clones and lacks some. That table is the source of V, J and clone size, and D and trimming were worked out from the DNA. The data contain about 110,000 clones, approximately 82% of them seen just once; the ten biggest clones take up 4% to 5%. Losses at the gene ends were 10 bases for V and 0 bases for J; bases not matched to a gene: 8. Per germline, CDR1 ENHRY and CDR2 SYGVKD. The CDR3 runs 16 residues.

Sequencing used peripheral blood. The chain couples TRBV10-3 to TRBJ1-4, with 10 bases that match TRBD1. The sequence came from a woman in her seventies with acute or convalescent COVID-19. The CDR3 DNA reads TGTGCCAGCAGGGGGACAGGGGAAGCAACTAATGAAAAACTGTTTTTT. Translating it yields CASRGTGEATNEKLFF.